In its sample, the clone carrying this TCR beta chain was seen a few times. Its target is unknown. One end of the junction fails to match germline, which may point to a read error. TCRdb used MiXCR to reprocess the 5' RACE reads, holding one entry per CDR3 protein. The sample has about 53,000 distinct CDR3 sequences, around 25% seen once. General study points: Tumor-infiltrating Treg TCR alpha and beta sequences overlapped most with tumor naive CD4+ T cells, then blood naive.

The CDR3 is 12 residues long. This chain links TRBV12-3 or TRBV12-4 with TRBJ2-1; D is unresolved. The source of this sequence is a female donor with breast cancer. Material: tumor-infiltrating naive CD4+ T cells sorted from the breast tumor. The subset here: naive CD4+ T cells, CD4+CD45RA+CD25-. In DNA, the CDR3 is TGTGTCAGCAGTTTAGAATCGCGTGAGCAGTTCTTC. As protein: CVSSLESREQFF.